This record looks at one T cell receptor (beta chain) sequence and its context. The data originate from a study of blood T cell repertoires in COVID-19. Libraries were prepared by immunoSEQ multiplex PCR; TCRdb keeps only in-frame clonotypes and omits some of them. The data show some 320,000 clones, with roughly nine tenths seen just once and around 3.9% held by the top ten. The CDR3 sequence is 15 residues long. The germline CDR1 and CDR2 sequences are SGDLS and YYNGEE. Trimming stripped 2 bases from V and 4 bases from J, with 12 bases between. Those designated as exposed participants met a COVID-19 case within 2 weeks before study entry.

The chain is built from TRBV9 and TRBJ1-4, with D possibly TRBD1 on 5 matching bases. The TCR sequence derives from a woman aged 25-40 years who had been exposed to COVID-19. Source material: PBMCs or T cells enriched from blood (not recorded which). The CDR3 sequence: CASSVGRGGNEKLFF. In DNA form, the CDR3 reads TGTGCCAGCAGCGTTGGAAGGGGAGGTAATGAAAAACTGTTTTTT. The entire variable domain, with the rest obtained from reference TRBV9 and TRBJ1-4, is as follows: DSGVTQTPKHLITATGQRVTLRCSPRSGDLSVYWYQQSLDQGLQFLIQYYNGEERAKGNILERFSAQQFPDLHSELNLSSLELGDSALYFCASSVGRGGNEKLFFGSGTQLSVL.